These T cell receptor beta chains were read from a single sample in a study of blood T cell repertoires in COVID-19. Sequencing was performed with immunoSEQ multiplex PCR; in TCRdb, only in-frame clones are kept and a portion is missing. The table includes 230,000 or so clones, 80% detected once. The specimen was peripheral blood. These receptors were obtained from a human donor in a cohort sampled during active COVID-19. CDR3s include the opening cysteine and the closing phenylalanine or tryptophan. The D gene is left open where the match is weak. Clone size appears in some rows only: once, few, many, or a class for an expanded clone.

cdr3_nt,cdr3_aa,clone_size,j_call,d_call,v_call
TGTGCCAGCAGTGACTCTTGGGGCGAAGTTGGATCACCCCTCCACTTT,CASSDSWGEVGSPLHF,-,TRBJ1-6,-,TRBV6-4
TGTGCCAGCAGATACGAGGGTCATAACACTGAAGCTTTCTTT,CASRYEGHNTEAFF,-,TRBJ1-1,-,TRBV5-6
TGTGCCAGCAGCTTACTTCCGCCGCATCCGACAGGGAGATTTGACACTGAAGCTTTCTTT,CASSLLPPHPTGRFDTEAFF,-,TRBJ1-1,TRBD1,TRBV7-6
TGTGCCAGGGAAGGGACTAGCGACTCGGAGCAGTTCTTC,CAREGTSDSEQFF,-,TRBJ2-1,TRBD2,TRBV28
TGTGCCAGCAGCTTAGGGAGAGGCCAAGAGACCCAGTACTTC,CASSLGRGQETQYF,-,TRBJ2-5,-,TRBV7-7
TGTGCCACCAGCAACGGGAGGAGAGGCTACAATGAGCAGTTCTTC,CATSNGRRGYNEQFF,-,TRBJ2-1,TRBD2,TRBV15
TGTGCCAGCAGCTTCTCCGGACTAGCGGGAAGCACAGATACGCAGTATTTT,CASSFSGLAGSTDTQYF,once,TRBJ2-3,TRBD2,TRBV7-3
TGCGCCAGCAGCTCGACAGTTAACACCGGGGAGCTGTTTTTT,CASSSTVNTGELFF,-,TRBJ2-2,-,TRBV5-1
TGTGCCAGTAGTATCGGACAGGGGGCCCTCGGAGAGACCCAGTACTTC,CASSIGQGALGETQYF,-,TRBJ2-5,TRBD1,TRBV19
TGTGCCAGCAGCTTTCTAGCCCTACCCTCCTACAATGAGCAGTTCTTC,CASSFLALPSYNEQFF,-,TRBJ2-1,-,TRBV11-2
TGTGCCAGCTCACAAAAAAATACAGTATCCGAGCAGTACTTC,CASSQKNTVSEQYF,-,TRBJ2-7,-,TRBV18
TGTGCCAGTAGTGGCCAGGCGTGGAACACTGAAGCTTTCTTT,CASSGQAWNTEAFF,-,TRBJ1-1,-,TRBV19
TGCAGTGCTAGAAAGTTAGATGGCTACACCTTC,CSARKLDGYTF,few,TRBJ1-2,-,TRBV20-1
TGTGCCAGCAGCCTAAGAGGTTCGGCCAACTACGAGCAGTACTTC,CASSLRGSANYEQYF,-,TRBJ2-7,-,TRBV3-1/TRBV3-2
TGTGCCAGCAGCTTTCCGGGGTCAGGAGCTTTCTTT,CASSFPGSGAFF,-,TRBJ1-1,-,TRBV7-2
TGTGCCAGTAGACTAGCGGGAGATGAGCAGTACTTC,CASRLAGDEQYF,-,TRBJ2-7,TRBD2,TRBV11-2
TGTGCCAGTAGTGCCTCCGGGACAGGGCGGTTGGTATCAGGCTACACCTTC,CASSASGTGRLVSGYTF,-,TRBJ1-2,TRBD1,TRBV19
TGTGCCAGCAGCGGCACTAGCAACGAGCAGTACTTC,CASSGTSNEQYF,-,TRBJ2-7,-,TRBV5-6
TGTGCCAGCGAACGGACGGCTGGGGGGAACATTCAGTACTTC,CASERTAGGNIQYF,-,TRBJ2-4,-,TRBV19
TGTGCCAGCTCCGAGGTCCGGGGTCGAGCCTACGAGCAGTACTTC,CASSEVRGRAYEQYF,-,TRBJ2-7,-,TRBV3-1/TRBV3-2
TGTGCCAGCAGCTTTTGGGACTCCGCCTACGAGCAGTACTTC,CASSFWDSAYEQYF,-,TRBJ2-7,-,TRBV11-2
TGTGCCAGCTCACCACCAGGCAGGGGTAATGAAAAACTGTTTTTT,CASSPPGRGNEKLFF,-,TRBJ1-4,-,TRBV18
TGTGCCAGCAGCTTAGATAGTATGACTGGGGAGCTGTTTTTT,CASSLDSMTGELFF,-,TRBJ2-2,-,TRBV7-2
TGTGCCAGCAGCCCTAGCGGGACGACCTACAATGAGCAGTTCTTC,CASSPSGTTYNEQFF,-,TRBJ2-1,TRBD2,TRBV9
TGTGCCAGCAGGCCGGGACTAGCGGTGCCATATAAGTATTTT,CASRPGLAVPYKYF,-,TRBJ2-3,TRBD2,TRBV6-5
TGTGCCAGCAGTTACTCCAGGGGAGATACTGAAGCTTTCTTT,CASSYSRGDTEAFF,-,TRBJ1-1,-,TRBV6-2/TRBV6-3
TGTGCCAGCAGTTCCCGGAGCATGAACACTGAAGCTTTCTTT,CASSSRSMNTEAFF,-,TRBJ1-1,-,TRBV6-5
TGTGCCAGCAGTCAGACTAGCGGGAGGTCCTACGAGCAGTACTTC,CASSQTSGRSYEQYF,few,TRBJ2-7,TRBD2,TRBV2
TGTGCCAGCAGCTTGGGGGGGACAGGGAAGGTGAACACTGAAGCTTTCTTT,CASSLGGTGKVNTEAFF,-,TRBJ1-1,TRBD1,TRBV5-4
TGTGCCAGCAGCTCCCCCGGGACAGATAATTCACCCCTCCACTTT,CASSSPGTDNSPLHF,-,TRBJ1-6,TRBD1,TRBV7-9
TGTGCCAGCAGCTCCGGGACTCGGATAGAAGCTTTCTTT,CASSSGTRIEAFF,few,TRBJ1-1,-,TRBV5-4
TGTGCCAGCAGCGCCCTCGCGGGACTATCCTACGAGCAGTACTTC,CASSALAGLSYEQYF,-,TRBJ2-7,TRBD2,TRBV28
TGCGCCAGCAGTGTTAGACCAGGGAACGTCCTGACTTTC,CASSVRPGNVLTF,many,TRBJ2-6,-,TRBV10-1
TGTGCCAGCAGTTACTCGAAAGGACAGGCCGATATCGGCTACACCTTC,CASSYSKGQADIGYTF,-,TRBJ1-2,TRBD1,TRBV6-2/TRBV6-3
TGTGCCAGCAGCTCAGGACTAGCGGGAGGTAACGAGCAGTACTTC,CASSSGLAGGNEQYF,-,TRBJ2-7,TRBD2,TRBV9
TGTGCCAGCGGCCTAGGGCTAGCGGGAGTCGGCGCCAAAAACATTCAGTACTTC,CASGLGLAGVGAKNIQYF,-,TRBJ2-4,TRBD2,TRBV27
TGTGCCAGCAGTTCGGGACTACAATACGAGCAGTACTTC,CASSSGLQYEQYF,-,TRBJ2-7,TRBD2,TRBV27